These 32 T cell receptor beta chains came from one sample sequenced in a study of blood T cell repertoires in COVID-19. Some clones are missing from TCRdb's copy, which holds only in-frame ones; the method was immunoSEQ multiplex PCR. The table lists around 16,000 clones, 82% of them singletons. Sequenced sample: peripheral blood. These receptor sequences come from an elderly man with active COVID-19.

CDR3 DNA: TGTGCCAGCAGCATTCGACTAGCGGGAGTGGAGTCCTACGAGCAGTACTTC. Protein sequence: CASSIRLAGVESYEQYF. V is TRBV5-6 and J is TRBJ2-7; 12 bases are shared with TRBD2. CDR3 length: 17 residues. V dropped 4 bases and J dropped 1; count of bases not matched to a gene: 9. The germline CDR1 and CDR2 sequences are SGHDT and YYEEEE.

The rearrangement uses TRBV6-5 and TRBJ2-5, with 7 positions matching TRBD2. The CDR3 consists of 15 residues. Trimming took 4 bases from V and 4 from J; bases not matched to a gene: 9. From germline, CDR1 is MNHEY and CDR2 SVGAGI. The CDR3 coding sequence is TGTGCCAGCAGTTCTGGGCTCCCGGGGGGAGAGACCCAGTACTTC. This codes for CASSSGLPGGETQYF.

The genes are TRBV5-1 and TRBJ2-7; tentative D call: TRBD1 (6 bases). Germline-derived CDR1 and CDR2 are SGHRS and YFSETQ. The CDR3 spans 15 residues. Trimming took off 4 bases at V and 0 bases at J, with 14 bases between the two ends. CDR3 bases: TGCGCCAGCAGCCACAGAGACAGGAGCTCCTACGAGCAGTACTTC. Protein: CASSHRDRSSYEQYF.

The chain couples TRBV5-1 to TRBJ2-1; TRBD2 might be the D (6 bases). Germline-derived CDR1 and CDR2 are SGHRS and YFSETQ. The V end lost 0 bases, the J end lost 0 bases, and 10 bases lay between the germline ends. The CDR3 is 16 residues long. The CDR3 bases are TGCGCCAGCAGCTTGGAGGCGGGGAGCTCCTACAATGAGCAGTTCTTC. It specifies CASSLEAGSSYNEQFF.

This sequence joins TRBV5-1 and TRBJ2-7; D might be TRBD1 (6 bases). Trimming took off 0 bases at V and 2 bases at J, with 12 bases between the two ends. This CDR3 contains 15 residues. The germline V gene has CDR1 SGHRS and CDR2 YFSETQ. CDR3 DNA sequence: TGCGCCAGCAGCTTGGGGCGGACAGTTCCCTACGAGCAGTACTTC. Amino acid sequence: CASSLGRTVPYEQYF.

This clone was recorded a few times. The V call is TRBV11-2, the J call TRBJ2-5; 7 bases map to TRBD2. The J segment lost 5 bases and the V segment lost 4 bases, leaving 7 bases of the junction unmatched. Germline-derived CDR1 and CDR2 are SGHAT and FQNNGV. CDR3 length: 14 amino acids. CDR3 bases: TGTGCCAGCAGCTGGGCGGGAGTGGGCGAGACCCAGTACTTC. Translation gives CASSWAGVGETQYF. Combining the CDR3 with reference TRBV11-2 and TRBJ2-5 gives the whole variable domain EAGVAQSPRYKIIEKRQSVAFWCNPISGHATLYWYQQILGQGPKLLIQFQNNGVVDDSQLPKDRFSAERLKGVDSTLKIQPAKLEDSAVYLCASSWAGVGETQYFGPGTRLLVL.

The gene calls are TRBV2 and TRBJ1-2; 7 bases fit TRBD1. This CDR3 comprises 12 residues. Germline CDR1 SNHLY, CDR2 FYNNEI. V was clipped by 5 bases and J by 13 bases; unmatched bases: 10. The chain's CDR3 is CASSPGQTVFTF. DNA for the CDR3: TGTGCCAGCAGTCCGGGACAGACCGTTTTCACCTTC.

The V gene is TRBV21-1, the J gene TRBJ2-7; the table's D call, TRBD2, has no DNA check behind it. TRBV21-1 is flagged as a pseudogene. This CDR3 is built from 18 residues. The CDR3 coding sequence is TGTGCCAGCAGCTACGCCGGGACTAGCGGGAAACGATCCTACGAGCAGTACTTC. Protein sequence: CASSYAGTSGKRSYEQYF.

A single count supports this clone. The J gene is TRBJ2-4, the V gene TRBV5-4, with D possibly being TRBD2 (7 bases). Germline loops: CDR1 SGHNT, CDR2 YYREEE (reference sequence). The CDR3 has 14 residues. Trimming removed 4 bases at V and 7 bases at J, with 15 bases between. CDR3: CASSEEGGPNIQYF. The CDR3 DNA reads as TGTGCCAGCAGCGAGGAGGGGGGGCCCAACATTCAGTACTTC.

The chain carries TRBV6-5 and TRBJ2-7; D is possibly TRBD1 (6 bases). The CDR3 consists of 13 residues. The V and J ends lost 6 bases and 7 bases respectively, with 16 bases between them. Germline-derived CDR1 and CDR2 are MNHEY and SVGAGI. CDR3 bases: TGTGCCAGCAGCCATCGGACAGTGGGTGAGCAGTACTTC. Translation: CASSHRTVGEQYF.

This clone was seen once. This rearrangement joins TRBV5-1 to TRBJ2-7; 14 positions agree with TRBD2. Germline CDR1 is SGHRS and CDR2 is YFSETQ. This CDR3 spans 21 amino acids. With 4 bases clipped from V and 2 bases from J, the junction kept 20 bases outside the gene matches. This CDR3 reads CASSTRQGGTSGSIGTYEQYF. Here the CDR3 DNA reads TGCGCCAGCAGCACGCGACAGGGGGGGACTAGCGGGAGTATAGGGACCTACGAGCAGTACTTC.

The genes are TRBV19 and TRBJ1-1; TRBD1 matches 8 bases. Germline loops: CDR1 LNHDA, CDR2 SQIVND (reference sequence). Unmatched junction bases numbered 4, after V lost 0 bases and J lost 10 bases. The CDR3 consists of 13 residues. The chain's CDR3 is CASSIDQGAGAFF. CDR3 sequence (DNA): TGTGCCAGTAGTATAGATCAGGGGGCCGGAGCTTTCTTT.

The genes are TRBV3-1 (or the pseudogene TRBV3-2) and TRBJ1-6; TRBD1 agrees at 7 bases. From germline, CDR1 is LGHDT and CDR2 YNNKEL (reference sequence). This CDR3 spans 14 amino acids. The trim removed 3 bases at V and 6 bases at J, leaving 2 bases unmatched. CDR3 sequence reads: CASSQGTVNSPLHF. CDR3 in DNA: TGTGCCAGCAGCCAGGGGACAGTTAATTCACCCCTCCACTTT.

The chain is built from TRBV6-6 and TRBJ1-5; D remains unclear. Germline CDR1 reads MNHNY; CDR2 reads SVGAGI (reference sequence). V dropped 0 bases and J dropped 6 bases, with 6 bases sitting between them. This CDR3 comprises 13 residues. In nucleotides, the CDR3 is TGTGCCAGCAGTTACTCTTACGGTCAGCCCCAGCATTTT. Its translation: CASSYSYGQPQHF.

The chain joins TRBV2 to TRBJ1-5; D remains unclear. With 6 bases removed from V and 0 bases from J, the gap between germline ends came to 9 bases. The CDR3 runs to 14 residues. The germline V gene has CDR1 SNHLY and CDR2 FYNNEI. CDR3 sequence (DNA): TGTGCCAGCAGGGGCCGTTATAGCAATCAGCCCCAGCATTTT. Translated, it gives CASRGRYSNQPQHF.

J is TRBJ1-5 and V is TRBV19; D gene uncertain. Trimming left V 7 bases short and J 0 bases short, with 22 bases between. CDR1 is LNHDA and CDR2 is SQIVND in the germline V gene (reference sequence). This CDR3 comprises 18 residues. The CDR3 DNA sequence: TGTGCCAGTAATTCCCAAGGAGGGCGTCTTTATAGCAATCAGCCCCAGCATTTT. Protein sequence: CASNSQGGRLYSNQPQHF.

V and J are TRBV27 and TRBJ2-1; 13 bases map to TRBD2. The germline V gene encodes CDR1 MNHEY and CDR2 SMNVEV (reference sequence). V shed 4 bases, J shed 0 bases, and the junction held 12 bases outside the gene matches. The CDR3 runs 20 residues. The CDR3 DNA is TGTGCCAGCAGTTCTCCCCCCGGGACTAGCGGGACCTTCTCCTACAATGAGCAGTTCTTC. Protein: CASSSPPGTSGTFSYNEQFF.

The chain links TRBV29-1 to TRBJ2-1, with 8 nucleotides matching TRBD1. The CDR3 spans 14 residues. Germline V gene lookup returns CDR1 SQVTM and CDR2 ANQGSEA. V dropped 7 bases and J dropped 6; count of bases not matched to a gene: 11. CDR3 in amino acids: CSAQTGTGRNEQFF. DNA for the CDR3: TGCAGCGCACAAACCGGGACAGGTCGCAATGAGCAGTTCTTC.

This rearrangement joins TRBV14 to TRBJ1-1; 8 nucleotides line up with TRBD1. Germline CDR1 and CDR2: SGHDN and FVKESK. This CDR3 region has 14 residues. With 4 bases clipped from V and 2 bases from J, the junction kept 3 bases outside the gene matches. In DNA form, the CDR3 reads TGTGCCAGCAGCCCGGACAGGGCAAACACTGAAGCTTTCTTT. Protein: CASSPDRANTEAFF.

The chain joins TRBV10-3 to TRBJ2-3; TRBD1 aligns across 8 bases. J lost 1 base, V lost 3 bases, and 3 bases had no gene match. Germline V gives CDR1 ENHRY, CDR2 SYGVKD. The CDR3 totals 15 residues. The CDR3 here is CAISEVDRGTDTQYF. The CDR3 DNA follows: TGTGCCATCAGTGAAGTGGACAGGGGCACAGATACGCAGTATTTT.

This clone was detected only a few times. The CDR3 region has the DNA TGTGCCAGCAAGTCCGGGACTACTCCGACCGGGGAGCTGTTTTTT. This encodes CASKSGTTPTGELFF. V usage is TRBV2 and J usage is TRBJ2-2, with 7 bases lining up with TRBD2. V dropped 7 bases and J dropped 5; count of bases not matched to a gene: 10. Germline-derived CDR1 and CDR2 are SNHLY and FYNNEI. The CDR3 is 15 residues long.

The sample holds one count of this clone. The V gene is TRBV5-1, the J gene TRBJ1-2; D is possibly TRBD1 (5 bases). Trimming cost V 6 bases and J 5 bases, with 14 bases left between them. The germline CDR1 and CDR2 sequences are SGHRS and YFSETQ. The CDR3 length is 13 residues. The CDR3: CASTGQGNYGYTF. The CDR3 DNA sequence: TGCGCCAGCACAGGGCAAGGAAATTATGGCTACACCTTC.

This chain joins TRBV28 and TRBJ2-4; 7 nucleotides agree with TRBD1. There are 14 residues in the CDR3. Per the germline V gene, CDR1 is MDHEN and CDR2 is SYDVKM. V dropped 2 bases and J dropped 8; count of bases not matched to a gene: 6. The CDR3 is CASSLGNRGDIQYF. The CDR3 DNA follows: TGTGCCAGCAGTTTAGGAAACAGGGGAGACATTCAGTACTTC.

For this clone: Its ends do not fully match the called genes, so a read error is possible. The V and J genes are TRBV9 and TRBJ2-6; 9 bases agree with TRBD2. This CDR3 has 16 amino acids. Looked up from germline, CDR1 is SGDLS and CDR2 is YYNGEE. CDR3 DNA sequence: TGTGCCCGCAGCGCGGCGGGGGGGACTGGGGCCAACGTCCTGACTTTC. Translating it yields CARSAAGGTGANVLTF.

The rearrangement uses TRBV4-3 and TRBJ1-4; perhaps TRBD1 as D (6 bases). CDR3 length: 16 amino acids. CDR1 is LGHNA and CDR2 is YSLEER in the germline V gene. Trimming removed 0 bases from V and 4 bases from J, with 12 bases in between. CDR3 residues: CASSQDSTGVNEKLFF. The CDR3 DNA reads as TGCGCCAGCAGCCAAGATTCGACAGGCGTTAATGAAAAACTGTTTTTT.

V and J are TRBV2 and TRBJ2-5; D is possibly TRBD2 (6 bases). CDR1 and CDR2 from the germline V gene are SNHLY and FYNNEI. The CDR3 loop spans 12 amino acids. V lost 9 bases and J lost 2, with 10 bases in between. The CDR3 DNA reads TGTGCCAGTCGGGACTTTCAAGAGACCCAGTACTTC. Translating it yields CASRDFQETQYF.

This clone showed up just a few times. The J gene is TRBJ1-1, the V gene TRBV7-9; 11 bases line up with TRBD1. Germline CDR1 is SEHNR and CDR2 is FQNEAQ (reference sequence). This CDR3 has 18 residues. After removal of 2 bases from V and 6 bases from J, the junction contained 14 bases not matched to a gene. The CDR3 DNA reads TGTGCCAGCAGCTTAAAAACAAGGACAGGGGGCGTCCGGGCTGAAGCTTTCTTT. It translates to CASSLKTRTGGVRAEAFF.

The rearrangement links TRBV19 to TRBJ2-3; D is ambiguous. The length of the CDR3 is 14 residues. V lost 4 bases to trimming and J lost 1 base, with 9 bases between them. Germline CDR1 LNHDA, CDR2 SQIVND (reference sequence). The CDR3 DNA follows: TGTGCCAGTAGTAGAGAATTCGGCACAGATACGCAGTATTTT. Encoded protein: CASSREFGTDTQYF.

The chain carries TRBV12-5 and TRBJ2-7, with a weak D call TRBD1 (8 bases). Trimming removed 5 bases at V and 0 bases at J, with 23 bases between. This CDR3 spans 18 amino acids. Germline CDR1 reads LGHNT; CDR2 reads FRNRAP. The CDR3 bases are TGTGCTAGTGGTGGACAGGGAGGGGGGACCAAAAGCTCCTACGAGCAGTACTTC. It yields the protein CASGGQGGGTKSSYEQYF.

The genes are TRBV7-9 and TRBJ1-2, with a tentative D call TRBD1 (5 bases). The CDR3 contains 14 residues. V lost 1 base, J lost 8 bases, and 14 bases lay in between. Looked up from germline, CDR1 is SEHNR and CDR2 is FQNEAQ (reference sequence). Here the CDR3 reads CASSLGVGVDGYTF. DNA for the CDR3: TGTGCCAGCAGCTTAGGGGTAGGGGTTGACGGCTACACCTTC.

The chain recombines TRBV7-9 with TRBJ1-2; TRBD1 agrees at 7 bases. With 1 base clipped from V and 2 bases from J, the junction kept 4 bases outside the gene matches. CDR1 is SEHNR, CDR2 FQNEAQ, per germline (reference sequence). This CDR3 contains 15 residues. The CDR3 here is CASSLGVGQNYGYTF. CDR3 DNA sequence: TGTGCCAGCAGCTTAGGGGTGGGACAGAACTATGGCTACACCTTC.

This chain joins TRBV29-1 and TRBJ1-2, with 8 positions matching TRBD1. After removal of 1 base from V and 5 bases from J, the junction contained 6 bases not matched to a gene. From germline, CDR1 is SQVTM and CDR2 ANQGSEA. There are 14 residues in the CDR3. CDR3 bases: TGCAGCGTTGAAGGGCACGGGACAGGTTATGGCTACACCTTC. Its protein product is CSVEGHGTGYGYTF.